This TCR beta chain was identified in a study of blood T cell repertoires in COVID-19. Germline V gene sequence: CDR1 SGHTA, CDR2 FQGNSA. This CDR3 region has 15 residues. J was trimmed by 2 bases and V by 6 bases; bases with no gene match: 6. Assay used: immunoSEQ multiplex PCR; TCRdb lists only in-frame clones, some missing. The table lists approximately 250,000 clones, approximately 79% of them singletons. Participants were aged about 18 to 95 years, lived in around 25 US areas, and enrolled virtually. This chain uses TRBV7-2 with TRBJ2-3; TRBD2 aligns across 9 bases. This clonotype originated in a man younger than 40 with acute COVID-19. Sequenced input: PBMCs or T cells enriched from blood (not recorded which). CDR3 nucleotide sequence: TGTGCCAGCAGTTCGACTAGCGGATTCACAGATACGCAGTATTTT. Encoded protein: CASSSTSGFTDTQYF.